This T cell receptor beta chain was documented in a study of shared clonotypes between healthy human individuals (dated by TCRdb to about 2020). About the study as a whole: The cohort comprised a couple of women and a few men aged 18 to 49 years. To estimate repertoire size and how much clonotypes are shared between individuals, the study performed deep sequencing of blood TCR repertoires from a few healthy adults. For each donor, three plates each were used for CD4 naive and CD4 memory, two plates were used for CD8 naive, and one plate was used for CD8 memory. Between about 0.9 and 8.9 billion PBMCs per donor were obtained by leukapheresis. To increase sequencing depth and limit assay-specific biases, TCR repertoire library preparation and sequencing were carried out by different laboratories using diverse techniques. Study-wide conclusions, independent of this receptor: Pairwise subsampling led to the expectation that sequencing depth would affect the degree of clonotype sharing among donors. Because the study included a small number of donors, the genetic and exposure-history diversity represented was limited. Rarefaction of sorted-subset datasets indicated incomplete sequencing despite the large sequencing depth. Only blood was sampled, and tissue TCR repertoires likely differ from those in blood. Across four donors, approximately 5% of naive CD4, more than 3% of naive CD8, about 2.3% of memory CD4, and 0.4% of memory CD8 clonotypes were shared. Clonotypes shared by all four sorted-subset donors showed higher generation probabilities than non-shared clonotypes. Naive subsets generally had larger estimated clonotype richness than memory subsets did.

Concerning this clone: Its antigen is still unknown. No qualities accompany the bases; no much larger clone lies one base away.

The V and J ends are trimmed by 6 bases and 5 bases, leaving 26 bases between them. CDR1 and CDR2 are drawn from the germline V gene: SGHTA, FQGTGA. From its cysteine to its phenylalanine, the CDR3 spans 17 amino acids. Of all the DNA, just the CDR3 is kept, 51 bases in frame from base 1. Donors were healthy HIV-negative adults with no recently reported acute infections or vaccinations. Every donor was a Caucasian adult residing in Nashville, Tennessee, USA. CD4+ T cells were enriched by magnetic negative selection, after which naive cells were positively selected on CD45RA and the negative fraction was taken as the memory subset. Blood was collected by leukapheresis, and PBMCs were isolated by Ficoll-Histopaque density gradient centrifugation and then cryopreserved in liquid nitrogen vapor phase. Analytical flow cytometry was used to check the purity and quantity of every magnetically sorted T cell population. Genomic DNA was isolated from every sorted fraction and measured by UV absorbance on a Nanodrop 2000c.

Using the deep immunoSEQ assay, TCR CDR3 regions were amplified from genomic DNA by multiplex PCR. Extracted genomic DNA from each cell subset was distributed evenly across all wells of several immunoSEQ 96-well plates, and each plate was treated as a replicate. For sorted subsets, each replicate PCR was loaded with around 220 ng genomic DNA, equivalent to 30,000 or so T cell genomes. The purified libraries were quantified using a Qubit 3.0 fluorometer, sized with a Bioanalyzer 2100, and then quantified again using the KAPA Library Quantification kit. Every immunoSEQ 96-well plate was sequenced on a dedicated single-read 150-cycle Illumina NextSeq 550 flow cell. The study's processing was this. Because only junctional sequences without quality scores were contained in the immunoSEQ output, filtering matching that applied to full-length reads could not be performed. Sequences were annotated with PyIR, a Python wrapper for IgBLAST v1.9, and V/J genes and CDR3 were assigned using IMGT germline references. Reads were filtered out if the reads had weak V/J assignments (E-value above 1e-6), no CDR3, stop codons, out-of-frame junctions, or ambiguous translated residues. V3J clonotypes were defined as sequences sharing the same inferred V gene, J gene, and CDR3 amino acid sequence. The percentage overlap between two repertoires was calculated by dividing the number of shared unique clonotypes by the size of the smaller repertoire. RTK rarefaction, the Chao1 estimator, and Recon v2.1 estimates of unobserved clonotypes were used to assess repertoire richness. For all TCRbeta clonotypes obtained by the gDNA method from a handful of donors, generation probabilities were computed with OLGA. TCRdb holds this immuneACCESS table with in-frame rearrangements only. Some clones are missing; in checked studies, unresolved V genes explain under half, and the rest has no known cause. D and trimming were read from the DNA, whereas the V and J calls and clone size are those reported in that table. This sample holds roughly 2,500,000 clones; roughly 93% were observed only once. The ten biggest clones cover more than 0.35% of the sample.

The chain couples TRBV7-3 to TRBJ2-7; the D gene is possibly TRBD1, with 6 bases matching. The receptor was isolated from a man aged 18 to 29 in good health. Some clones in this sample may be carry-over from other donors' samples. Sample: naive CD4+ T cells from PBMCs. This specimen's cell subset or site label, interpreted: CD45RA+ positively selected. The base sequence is TGTGCCAGCAGTTCAAGTGGATTAGCACAGGGCTGGGACGAGCAGTACTTC. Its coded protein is CASSSSGLAQGWDEQYF. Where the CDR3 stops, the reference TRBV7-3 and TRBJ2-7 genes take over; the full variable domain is GAGVSQTPSNKVTEKGKYVELRCDPISGHTALYWYRQSLGQGPEFLIYFQGTGAADDSGLPNDRFFAVRPEGSVSTLKIQRTERGDSAVYLCASSSSGLAQGWDEQYFGPGTRLTVT.